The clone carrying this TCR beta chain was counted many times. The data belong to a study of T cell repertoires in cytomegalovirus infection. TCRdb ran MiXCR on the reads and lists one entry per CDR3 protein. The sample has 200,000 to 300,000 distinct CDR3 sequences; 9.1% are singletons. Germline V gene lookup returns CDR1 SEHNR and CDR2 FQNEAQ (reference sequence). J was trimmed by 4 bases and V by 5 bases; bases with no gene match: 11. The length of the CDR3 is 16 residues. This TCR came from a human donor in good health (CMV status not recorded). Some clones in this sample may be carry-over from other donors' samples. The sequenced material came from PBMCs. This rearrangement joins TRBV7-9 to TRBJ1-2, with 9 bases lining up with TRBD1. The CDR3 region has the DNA TGTGCCAGCAGCCAACAGGCCGGGACAGGGACCTATGGCTACACCTTC. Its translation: CASSQQAGTGTYGYTF. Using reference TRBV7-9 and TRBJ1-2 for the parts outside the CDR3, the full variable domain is DTGVSQNPRHKITKRGQNVTFRCDPISEHNRLYWYRQTLGQGPEFLTYFQNEAQLEKSRLLSDRFSAERPKGSFSTLEIQRTEQGDSAMYLCASSQQAGTGTYGYTFGSGTRLTVV.